This T cell receptor (beta chain) was recorded in a study of cytomegalovirus exposure and HLA in healthy donors. Overall study context: The approximately 690 first-cohort repertoires and the roughly 120 validation repertoires shared the same platform, a later analysis reported.

Broader study findings: Many donors carried some public TCRs, although rarity characterized most TCR sequences.

Libraries were prepared by immunoSEQ multiplex PCR; TCRdb keeps only in-frame clonotypes and omits some of them. The profile shows about 110,000 clones, around 87% of them singletons. It was the 120-subject validation cohort, separate from the roughly 700-subject first cohort, to which the donors belonged. Germline trimming cut 1 base from V and 9 bases from J; bases unmatched to any gene: 12. Germline CDR1 and CDR2: LGHNA and YSLEER. The CDR3 has 16 residues. Points on this clone: Its target is not known.

The sequenced sample consisted of PBMCs. J is TRBJ2-1 and V is TRBV4-3; TRBD2 matches 7 bases. The source of this sequence is a woman aged 25 to 39 in good health and CMV-seropositive. In nucleotides, the CDR3 is TGCGCCAGCAGCCAAGTCTTGGGGGAGGGCCCCAGTGAGCAGTTCTTC. It translates to CASSQVLGEGPSEQFF.